These T cell receptor beta chains were read from a single sample in a study of cytomegalovirus exposure and HLA in healthy donors. Sequenced by immunoSEQ multiplex PCR; TCRdb stores in-frame clones only, minus some. The data show 95,000 to 150,000 clones, with over 50% seen just once and 6.5% to 9.5% held by the top ten. Material: PBMCs. These receptors were collected from a woman aged 40-49 years in good health and CMV-seropositive. CDR3s include the opening cysteine and the closing phenylalanine or tryptophan. A D gene is named only where the DNA matches it firmly. The size of a clone is reported for some rows only, either as once, few or many, or as a class for expanded clones.

TRBV2	TRBD1	few	TRBJ1-2	TGTGCCAGCAGTCAGCAGGGGGCGGACTATGGCTACACCTTC	CASSQQGADYGYTF
TRBV5-1	TRBD2	.	TRBJ2-1	TGCGCCAGCAGCTTGCCCAGCGGGGGCAGTTACAATGAGCAGTTCTTC	CASSLPSGGSYNEQFF
TRBV5-1	.	.	TRBJ2-7	TGCGCCAGCAGCCCGGGGGACGGGTCGGGGGCCTACGAGCAGTACTTC	CASSPGDGSGAYEQYF
TRBV18	TRBD1	few	TRBJ2-7	TGTGCCAGCTCACCGGACCCGGGACAGGGGTTTTACGAGCAGTACTTC	CASSPDPGQGFYEQYF
TRBV27	TRBD1	.	TRBJ1-2	TGTGCCAGCAGCCAAGGGACAGGGGACTATGGCTACACCTTC	CASSQGTGDYGYTF
TRBV7-9	.	few	TRBJ1-2	TGTGCCAGCAGCTTAGGCCAGGGAGGGGCCTATGGCTACACCTTC	CASSLGQGGAYGYTF
TRBV28	.	.	TRBJ2-7	TGTGCCAGCAGTTCCGACAGGCGGTTGAGGGAGCAGTACTTC	CASSSDRRLREQYF
TRBV6-5	.	.	TRBJ2-3	TGTGCCAGCAGTTACTCGACGTCAGGGGCGCAAGATACGCAGTATTTT	CASSYSTSGAQDTQYF
TRBV27	.	.	TRBJ2-3	TGTGCCAGCAGTTCCGGGACATCAGATACGCAGTATTTT	CASSSGTSDTQYF
TRBV10-3	TRBD1	.	TRBJ2-7	TGTGCCATCAGAGGGACAGGCTACGAGCAGTACTTC	CAIRGTGYEQYF
TRBV6-5	TRBD1	.	TRBJ1-2	TGTGCCAGCAGTTCCTTGGGACAGGGCTTAAATGGCTACCCCTTC	CASSSLGQGLNGYPF
TRBV6-5	.	.	TRBJ1-5	TGTGCCAGCAGTGGAGAATTTGGGCAGCCCCAGCATTTT	CASSGEFGQPQHF
TRBV5-1	TRBD2	.	TRBJ2-7	TGCGCCAGCAGCCTGGGCCCGGGAGGCGACGAGCAGTACTTC	CASSLGPGGDEQYF
TRBV5-6	.	.	TRBJ1-1	TGTGCCAGCAGCCCCCCGGGGGGCACCATGAACACTGAAGCTTTCTTT	CASSPPGGTMNTEAFF
TRBV30	TRBD2	once	TRBJ2-4	TGTGCCTGGAGTAAAACCCGACTAGCGGGGGACACCAAAAACATTCAGTACTTC	CAWSKTRLAGDTKNIQYF
TRBV18	TRBD2	.	TRBJ2-2	TGTGCCAGCTCACCACCGAGACTAGCGGGACAGATAACGAACACCGGGGAGCTGTTTTTT	CASSPPRLAGQITNTGELFF
TRBV29-1	.	.	TRBJ2-7	TGCAGCGTTGAAGAATCAGGGGAGGGCGAGCAGTACTTC	CSVEESGEGEQYF
TRBV7-2	TRBD2	.	TRBJ2-5	TGTGCCAGCAGCTTAAACGAGGCTAGCGGGGGAGAGACCCAGTACTTC	CASSLNEASGGETQYF
TRBV13	TRBD2	.	TRBJ2-3	TGTGCCAGCAGTTTATGGTTGACTAGCGGGGGGGCAGGCACAGATACGCAGTATTTT	CASSLWLTSGGAGTDTQYF
TRBV6-5	TRBD1	.	TRBJ1-1	TGTGCCAGCAGTTACTTCGGGACAGGGGACACTGAAGCTTTCTTT	CASSYFGTGDTEAFF
TRBV18	TRBD2	.	TRBJ2-2	TGTGCCAGCTCACCACAAGGACTAGCGGGGTACACCGGGGAGCTGTTTTTT	CASSPQGLAGYTGELFF
TRBV7-2	.	few	TRBJ2-5	TGTGCCAGCAGCTTAGGGGGCGGGACGGAGACCCAGTACTTC	CASSLGGGTETQYF
TRBV27	.	few	TRBJ1-4	TGTGCCAGCAGGCCGTTCGGGGGGCTTGCTAATGAAAAACTGTTTTTT	CASRPFGGLANEKLFF